Below, 21 T cell receptor beta chains from the same sample are listed, as sequenced in a study of T cell changes during pregnancy in multiple sclerosis. Measured with immunoSEQ multiplex PCR; TCRdb has only the in-frame clones, and not every one. The sample shows 28,000 or so clones, around 88% of them seen only once. The sample consisted of CD4+ T cells from peripheral blood mononuclear cells, taken in the first trimester of pregnancy. The source is a female donor in good health, enrolled as a control in a pregnancy study.

The gene calls are TRBV2 and TRBJ1-1; 7 bases map to TRBD1. V shed 5 bases and J 0 bases; nucleotides not matched to a gene: 6. CDR3 size: 15 residues. Germline V gives CDR1 SNHLY, CDR2 FYNNEI. The CDR3 region has the DNA TGTGCCAGCAGTCAGGACAGGAGCATGAACACTGAAGCTTTCTTT. Translating it yields CASSQDRSMNTEAFF. Full variable domain (outside the CDR3, taken from reference TRBV2 and TRBJ1-1): EPEVTQTPSHQVTQMGQEVILRCVPISNHLYFYWYRQILGQKVEFLVSFYNNEISEKSEIFDDQFSVERPDGSNFTLKIRSTKLEDSAMYFCASSQDRSMNTEAFFGQGTRLTVV.

This chain connects TRBV18 to TRBJ1-1; maybe TRBD1 (6 bases). The CDR3 totals 14 residues. V lost 2 bases and J lost 7, with 14 bases in between. Germline V gene lookup returns CDR1 KGHSH and CDR2 LQKENI. CDR3 sequence reads: CASSPRGSNGEAFF. The CDR3 DNA follows: TGTGCCAGCTCACCAAGGGGGAGTAATGGTGAAGCTTTCTTT. The variable domain in full, with the rest retrieved from reference TRBV18 and TRBJ1-1, is NAGVMQNPRHLVRRRGQEARLRCSPMKGHSHVYWYRQLPEEGLKFMVYLQKENIIDESGMPKERFSAEFPKEGPSILRIQQVVRGDSAAYFCASSPRGSNGEAFFGQGTRLTVV.

This chain joins TRBV7-8 and TRBJ2-5; D is possibly TRBD2 (6 bases). CDR3 length equals 13 residues. Between the trimmed V and J ends, which lost 1 base and 7 bases, there was a span of 10 bases. Looked up from germline, CDR1 is SGHVS and CDR2 is FQNEAQ. As DNA, the CDR3 is TGTGCCAGCAGCTTAGACAGGAGGGGGACCCAGTACTTC. Protein product: CASSLDRRGTQYF. The entire variable domain, with the rest obtained from reference TRBV7-8 and TRBJ2-5, is as follows: GAGVSQSPRYKVAKRGQDVALRCDPISGHVSLFWYQQALGQGPEFLTYFQNEAQLDKSGLPSDRFFAERPEGSVSTLKIQRTQQEDSAVYLCASSLDRRGTQYFGPGTRLLVL.

The rearrangement uses TRBV7-9 and TRBJ1-2; TRBD1 matches at 7 bases. This CDR3 is 18 amino acids long. The germline CDR1 and CDR2 sequences are SEHNR and FQNEAQ (reference sequence). J was trimmed by 4 bases and V by 4 bases; bases with no gene match: 18. CDR3 DNA sequence: TGTGCCAGCAGCTCCAACCCTGAAAGGGTCGCAGGGGGCTATGGCTACACCTTC. It is translated as CASSSNPERVAGGYGYTF.

The genes are TRBV5-6 and TRBJ2-6; weak D call: TRBD1 (6 bases). The V and J ends lost 2 bases and 2 bases respectively, with 8 bases between them. This CDR3 has 15 residues. The germline V gene encodes CDR1 SGHDT and CDR2 YYEEEE. CDR3 DNA: TGTGCCAGCAGCTTATACAGGGCTGGGGCCAACGTCCTGACTTTC. Its protein is CASSLYRAGANVLTF.

This chain links TRBV19 with TRBJ1-1; D perhaps matches TRBD1 (5 bases). CDR1 and CDR2 from the germline V gene are LNHDA and SQIVND (reference sequence). V was trimmed by 4 bases and J by 1 base, leaving 7 bases between them. The length of the CDR3 is 13 residues. CDR3 amino acids: CASSSQGNTEAFF. In nucleotides, the CDR3 is TGTGCCAGTAGTAGCCAGGGGAACACTGAAGCTTTCTTT.

The chain links TRBV18 to TRBJ1-6; a possible D gene is TRBD1 (6 bases). Trimming removed 6 bases at V and 8 bases at J, with 17 bases between. The CDR3 loop spans 15 amino acids. Germline values: CDR1 KGHSH, CDR2 LQKENI. Written as DNA, the CDR3 is TGTGCCAGCTCCTTTGGGAACAGGGACGATTCACCCCTCCACTTT. Encoded protein: CASSFGNRDDSPLHF. The full variable domain, completed using reference TRBV18 and TRBJ1-6, is NAGVMQNPRHLVRRRGQEARLRCSPMKGHSHVYWYRQLPEEGLKFMVYLQKENIIDESGMPKERFSAEFPKEGPSILRIQQVVRGDSAAYFCASSFGNRDDSPLHFGNGTRLTVT.

This chain links TRBV19 with TRBJ2-7, with 8 bases fitting TRBD1. Germline loops: CDR1 LNHDA, CDR2 SQIVND (reference sequence). The CDR3 sequence is 16 residues long. The V gene end was trimmed by 10 bases and the J gene end by 0 bases; junction bases not matched to a gene: 14. The DNA for the CDR3 is TGTGCCACATCCCGAGCGACGGGGACAGGCTCCTACGAGCAGTACTTC. Its translation is CATSRATGTGSYEQYF.

The chain recombines TRBV6-1 with TRBJ1-2, with 8 bases identical to TRBD1. From germline, CDR1 is MNHNS and CDR2 SASEGT. This CDR3 is 15 amino acids long. V lost 2 bases, J lost 5 bases, and 7 bases stayed unmatched. The DNA of the CDR3 is TGTGCCAGCAGTGAAAAGGACAGGGCCGGGTATGGCTACACCTTC. Translation gives CASSEKDRAGYGYTF.

This clone was recorded once. This sequence joins TRBV5-1 and TRBJ2-7; 8 nucleotides agree with TRBD2. Per the germline V gene, CDR1 is SGHRS and CDR2 is YFSETQ. V shed 0 bases, J shed 0 bases, and the junction held 5 bases outside the gene matches. This CDR3 comprises 16 residues. The CDR3 DNA follows: TGCGCCAGCAGCTTGGTAAGCGGGGGCCCCTCCTACGAGCAGTACTTC. Translation: CASSLVSGGPSYEQYF.

V and J are TRBV10-1 and TRBJ1-1; a weak D match, TRBD1 (6 bases). The germline V gene has CDR1 WNHNN and CDR2 SYGVQD (reference sequence). V was pared by 0 bases and J by 1 base, with 6 bases between. CDR3 size: 14 residues. CDR3 bases: TGCGCCAGCAGTGAGTCGGGACAGAACACTGAAGCTTTCTTT. It yields the protein CASSESGQNTEAFF.

The chain joins TRBV7-2 to TRBJ2-5, with TRBD2 matching 13 bases. CDR1 is SGHTA, CDR2 FQGNSA, per germline. V shed 5 bases, J shed 2 bases, and the junction held 8 bases outside the gene matches. The CDR3 sequence is 17 residues long. The CDR3, as DNA: TGTGCCAGCAGCCAAACTAGCGGGGGGGCCGTTCAAGAGACCCAGTACTTC. Encoded protein: CASSQTSGGAVQETQYF.

The V and J genes are TRBV19 and TRBJ2-4; D is possibly TRBD1 (6 bases). The CDR3 is 15 amino acids. The ends were cut back, 9 bases at V and 2 bases at J, with 17 bases in the middle. Germline V gene sequence: CDR1 LNHDA, CDR2 SQIVND (reference sequence). DNA for the CDR3: TGTGCCAGCCTGGACAGAGGATTTCCCAAAAACATTCAGTACTTC. Its protein is CASLDRGFPKNIQYF.

The V call is TRBV5-5, the J call TRBJ1-2; the match to TRBD1 covers 7 bases. Germline CDR1 and CDR2: SGHKS and YYEKEE (reference sequence). The junction had 4 bases not matched to a gene; V was cut back by 4 bases and J by 4 bases. The CDR3 is made up of 13 amino acids. The CDR3 DNA sequence: TGTGCCAGCAGCCTGGGACAGCTCTATGGCTACACCTTC. Its translation is CASSLGQLYGYTF.

This chain uses TRBV6-5 with TRBJ1-2, with D unresolved. CDR1 is MNHEY and CDR2 is SVGAGI in the germline V gene. Trimming removed 0 bases at V and 2 bases at J, with 7 bases between. The CDR3 loop spans 14 amino acids. The chain's CDR3 is CASSYSTQNYGYTF. The CDR3 DNA sequence: TGTGCCAGCAGTTACTCGACTCAGAACTATGGCTACACCTTC.

This clone turned up a few times. The J gene is TRBJ1-1, the V gene TRBV30, with a tentative D call TRBD1 (5 bases). The CDR3 spans 11 residues. CDR1 is GTSNPN, CDR2 SVGIG, per germline (reference sequence). Trimming took 5 bases from V and 2 from J, leaving 6 bases between them. CDR3 nucleotides: TGTGCCTGGGGGACTAACACTGAAGCTTTCTTT. Translating gives CAWGTNTEAFF. Together with reference TRBV30 and TRBJ1-1, the CDR3 gives the full variable domain: SQTIHQWPATLVQPVGSPLSLECTVEGTSNPNLYWYRQAAGRGLQLLFYSVGIGQISSEVPQNLSASRPQDRQFILSSKKLLLSDSGFYLCAWGTNTEAFFGQGTRLTVV.

The CDR3 spells CASSSSGANYGYTF. The CDR3 region has the DNA TGTGCCAGCAGCTCTTCGGGGGCTAACTATGGCTACACCTTC. The rearrangement joins TRBV5-4 to TRBJ1-2; the D gene is possibly TRBD1 (5 bases). The CDR3 has 14 amino acids. Germline values: CDR1 SGHNT, CDR2 YYREEE (reference sequence). V was cut by 3 bases and J by 0 bases, with 9 bases left in between. Filled out from reference TRBV5-4 and TRBJ1-2, the complete variable domain reads ETGVTQSPTHLIKTRGQQVTLRCSSQSGHNTVSWYQQALGQGPQFIFQYYREEENGRGNFPPRFSGLQFPNYSSELNVNALELDDSALYLCASSSSGANYGYTFGSGTRLTVV.

The chain employs TRBV7-2 and TRBJ1-6; D perhaps matches TRBD1 (6 bases). The CDR3 spans 15 residues. Germline CDR1 and CDR2: SGHTA and FQGNSA. Trimming removed 1 base from V and 10 bases from J, with 14 bases in between. CDR3 region: CASSLVQGSGSPLHF. The CDR3 DNA is TGTGCCAGCAGCTTAGTTCAGGGGAGTGGATCACCCCTCCACTTT. The full variable domain, in which reference TRBV7-2 and TRBJ1-6 provide the parts outside the CDR3, is GAGVSQSPSNKVTEKGKDVELRCDPISGHTALYWYRQSLGQGLEFLIYFQGNSAPDKSGLPSDRFSAERTGGSVSTLTIQRTQQEDSAVYLCASSLVQGSGSPLHFGNGTRLTVT.

The chain couples TRBV30 to TRBJ2-7; 7 bases agree with TRBD1. V lost 2 bases, J lost 4 bases, and 8 bases stayed unmatched. Germline V gene sequence: CDR1 GTSNPN, CDR2 SVGIG (reference sequence). This CDR3 has 14 residues. The CDR3 sequence: CAWSQHRGSYEQYF. Here the CDR3 DNA reads TGTGCCTGGAGTCAGCACAGGGGTTCTTACGAGCAGTACTTC. Full variable domain (rest looked up from reference TRBV30 and TRBJ2-7): SQTIHQWPATLVQPVGSPLSLECTVEGTSNPNLYWYRQAAGRGLQLLFYSVGIGQISSEVPQNLSASRPQDRQFILSSKKLLLSDSGFYLCAWSQHRGSYEQYFGPGTRLTVT.

The chain links TRBV11-3 to TRBJ2-3; no firm D call. V lost 4 bases and J lost 5, with 4 bases in between. The CDR3 sequence is 11 residues long. Germline lookup yields CDR1 SGHNT and CDR2 YENEEA. CDR3 in amino acids: CASSSVDTQYF. The CDR3 coding sequence is TGTGCCAGCAGCTCGGTAGATACGCAGTATTTT.

The genes are TRBV7-3 and TRBJ1-2; D gene unclear. CDR1 and CDR2 from the germline V gene are SGHTA and FQGTGA. Trimming removed 2 bases at V and 8 bases at J, with 9 bases between. The CDR3 totals 12 residues. This CDR3 reads CASSLVGRGYTF. In nucleotides, the CDR3 is TGTGCCAGCAGCTTAGTGGGGAGAGGCTACACCTTC.